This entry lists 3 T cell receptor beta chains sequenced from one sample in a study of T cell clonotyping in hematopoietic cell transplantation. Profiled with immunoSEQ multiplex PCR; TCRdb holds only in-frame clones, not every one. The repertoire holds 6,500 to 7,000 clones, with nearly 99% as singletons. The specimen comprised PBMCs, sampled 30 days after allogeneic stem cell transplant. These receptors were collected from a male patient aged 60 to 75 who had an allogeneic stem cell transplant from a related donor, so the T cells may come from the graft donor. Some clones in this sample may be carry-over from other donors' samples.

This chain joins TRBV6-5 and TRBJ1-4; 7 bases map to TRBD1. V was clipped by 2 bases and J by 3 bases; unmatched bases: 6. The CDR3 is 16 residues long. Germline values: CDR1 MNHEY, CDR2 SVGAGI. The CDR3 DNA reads TGTGCCAGCAGTTACGGCACAGGGGTCCCTAATGAAAAACTGTTTTTT. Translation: CASSYGTGVPNEKLFF.

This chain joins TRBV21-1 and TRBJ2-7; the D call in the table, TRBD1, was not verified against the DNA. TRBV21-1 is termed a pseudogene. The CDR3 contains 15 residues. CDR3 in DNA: TGTGCCAGCAGCAAGCCGGGACAGGCGGCCTACGAGCAGTACTTC. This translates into CASSKPGQAAYEQYF.

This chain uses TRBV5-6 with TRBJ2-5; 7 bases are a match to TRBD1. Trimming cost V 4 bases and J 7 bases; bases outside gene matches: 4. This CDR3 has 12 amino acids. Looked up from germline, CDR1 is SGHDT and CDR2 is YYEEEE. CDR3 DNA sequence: TGTGCCAGCAGCGGACAGGCCGCGACCCAGTACTTC. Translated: CASSGQAATQYF.